This T cell receptor beta chain was obtained from a study of STAT3 mutations in large granular lymphocyte leukemia. Per the germline V gene, CDR1 is MGHDK and CDR2 is SYGVNS. The CDR3 is made up of 15 amino acids. V was shortened by 6 bases and J by 0 bases, with 13 bases between the two germline ends. Notes on the study in general: At least one immunodominant TCR beta clonotype appeared in every T-cell large granular lymphocyte leukemia patient. All newly emerging clones after therapy were STAT3 wild type.

For this clone: No antigen is known for it.

The data were produced by immunoSEQ multiplex PCR, yet TCRdb's version contains in-frame clones alone and is incomplete. In the table there are 20,000 to 30,000 clones, about 95% of which are singletons. The V call is TRBV25-1, the J call TRBJ2-3; D perhaps matches TRBD2 (6 bases). This clonotype was obtained from a man aged 35-49 years with T-cell large granular lymphocyte leukemia. Some clones in this sample may be carry-over from other donors' samples. Sequenced input: peripheral blood mononuclear cells. The CDR3 loop reads CASRELRGSTDTQYF. The DNA for the CDR3 is TGTGCCAGCAGGGAGTTGCGGGGCAGCACAGATACGCAGTATTTT. The entire variable domain, with the rest obtained from reference TRBV25-1 and TRBJ2-3, is as follows: EADIYQTPRYLVIGTGKKITLECSQTMGHDKMYWYQQDPGMELHLIHYSYGVNSTEKGDLSSESTVSRIRTEHFPLTLESARPSHTSQYLCASRELRGSTDTQYFGPGTRLTVL.